What follows describes a single TCR beta chain. Its antigen is as yet unknown. The data are from a study of a mutant IDH1 vaccine in newly diagnosed glioma. Study as a whole: Vaccination started 4-6 weeks after radiotherapy alone, or with temozolomide cycles. The therapy given earlier, which was standard therapy, consisted of radiotherapy, temozolomide, or both, and most of the patients received both.

Study-wide points: Altogether, about 93% of patients exhibited vaccine-induced immune responses.

CDR1 SGHDN and CDR2 FVKESK come from the germline V gene. V lost 4 bases and J 3 bases, leaving 10 bases between the germline ends. CDR3 length: 14 residues. Sample time point: week 47, end of study. With topical imiquimod, each dose of the vaccine consisted of 300 ug of mutant IDH1 20-mer peptide. New WHO grade 3 or 4 IDH1-mutant, ATRX-lost astrocytomas were present in all donors. Using immunoSEQ multiplex PCR, the repertoire was profiled, and TCRdb retains in-frame clones only, with some absent. Of some 50,000 clones in the sample, around 84% were seen once. This clonotype originated in a woman in her 30s with glioma. Some clones in this sample may be carry-over from other donors' samples. The starting material was PBMCs, obtained from a glioma patient whose treatment included an IDH1 peptide vaccine. The chain links TRBV14 to TRBJ1-3, with D possibly matching TRBD1 (6 bases). The CDR3 sequence: CASSPGTLGNTIYF. DNA of the CDR3: TGTGCCAGCAGCCCCGGGACACTTGGAAACACCATATATTTT.